A single sample is the source of the 28 T cell receptor beta chains below, sequenced in a study of OX40 agonist ivuxolimab in advanced cancers. The repertoire was sequenced with immunoSEQ multiplex PCR; TCRdb's copy has only in-frame clones and lacks some. The data contain 84,000 or so clones, approximately 90% of them singletons. Here the sequenced sample was CD4+ or CD8+ T cells sorted from blood, taken in a trial of the OX40 agonist ivuxolimab. These receptors originate from an adult with an advanced solid tumor such as melanoma, head and neck, liver or kidney cancer.

The V gene is TRBV6-1, the J gene TRBJ1-5, with D unresolved. This CDR3 has 13 amino acids. V was cut by 8 bases and J by 0 bases, with 8 bases left in between. The germline V gene has CDR1 MNHNS and CDR2 SASEGT. CDR3 loop: CASEDGSNQPQHF. CDR3 bases: TGTGCCAGCGAGGACGGTAGCAATCAGCCCCAGCATTTT.

The chain carries TRBV5-1 and TRBJ2-2, with 11 bases that match TRBD2. Unmatched junction bases numbered 7, after V lost 1 base and J lost 2 bases. The germline CDR1 and CDR2 sequences are SGHRS and YFSETQ. This CDR3 has 18 residues. The CDR3 spells CASSLSASGGTNTGELFF. Here the CDR3 DNA reads TGCGCCAGCAGCTTGTCGGCTAGCGGGGGGACCAACACCGGGGAGCTGTTTTTT.

The chain joins TRBV10-3 to TRBJ1-5; D not resolved. Germline V CDR1 and CDR2: ENHRY, SYGVKD. The V end was cut by 0 bases, the J end by 1 base, with 13 bases between. The CDR3 spans 17 residues. Here the CDR3 DNA reads TGTGCCATCAGTGAGTCTGGCGGGCGGGTCAGCAATCAGCCCCAGCATTTT. Translating it yields CAISESGGRVSNQPQHF.

As for this clone: Additional DNA sequences in this sample encode the identical CDR3. The V gene is TRBV7-2, the J gene TRBJ1-5, with D perhaps matching TRBD1 (5 bases). Deletions cut 1 base from V and 5 bases from J, with 9 bases between. Germline CDR1 reads SGHTA; CDR2 reads FQGNSA. The CDR3 spans 14 residues. CDR3 amino acids: CASSLGQGHQPQHF. CDR3 bases: TGTGCCAGCAGCTTAGGTCAGGGCCATCAGCCCCAGCATTTT.

V usage is TRBV19 and J usage is TRBJ2-2; 9 bases map to TRBD2. Trimming at V came to 5 bases and at J to 0 bases, leaving 10 bases not matched to a gene. Germline-derived CDR1 and CDR2 are LNHDA and SQIVND (reference sequence). This CDR3 spans 18 amino acids. The CDR3 DNA reads TGTGCCAGTAGTCCCCTCCTGCTAGCGGGGACGAACACCGGGGAGCTGTTTTTT. It translates to CASSPLLLAGTNTGELFF.

In this sample, this clone turned up once. V usage is TRBV27 and J usage is TRBJ1-1; 10 bases match TRBD1. Looked up from germline, CDR1 is MNHEY and CDR2 is SMNVEV (reference sequence). The CDR3 is 15 amino acids. Germline trimming cut 5 bases from V and 1 base from J; bases unmatched to any gene: 4. CDR3 DNA: TGTGCCAGCAGTCTCAGGACAGGGGGGAACACTGAAGCTTTCTTT. This codes for CASSLRTGGNTEAFF.

This clone has a handful of counts. The genes are TRBV27 and TRBJ1-3; D gene unclear. Trimming took off 3 bases at V and 3 bases at J, with 6 bases between the two ends. This CDR3 spans 13 amino acids. Per the germline V gene, CDR1 is MNHEY and CDR2 is SMNVEV (reference sequence). The CDR3 spells CASSLMRGNTIYF. The CDR3 nucleotides are TGTGCCAGCAGTTTGATGCGTGGAAACACCATATATTTT.

The genes are TRBV6-6 and TRBJ1-2; 9 nucleotides align to TRBD1. The length of the CDR3 is 12 residues. The germline CDR1 and CDR2 sequences are MNHNY and SVGAGI (reference sequence). The junction had 3 bases not matched to a gene; V was cut back by 10 bases and J by 3 bases. CDR3 DNA: TGTGCCACCAGACAGGGGGACTATGGCTACACCTTC. Translating it yields CATRQGDYGYTF.

This clone is a singleton in its sample. The V gene is TRBV9, the J gene TRBJ2-1; maybe TRBD1 (6 bases). With 2 bases removed from V and 10 bases from J, the gap between germline ends came to 13 bases. This CDR3 contains 13 residues. CDR1 SGDLS and CDR2 YYNGEE come from the germline V gene. CDR3 sequence reads: CASSVTTGGEQFF. CDR3 DNA: TGTGCCAGCAGCGTGACGACAGGCGGGGAGCAGTTCTTC.

The chain couples TRBV7-2 to TRBJ1-1; 8 nucleotides agree with TRBD1. Germline CDR1 reads SGHTA; CDR2 reads FQGNSA. The CDR3 sequence is 15 residues long. The ends lost 3 bases at V and 5 bases at J; junction bases unmatched: 8. The CDR3 DNA is TGTGCCAGCAGCTTTCGCGCACAGGGGGGGACTGAAGCTTTCTTT. Protein product: CASSFRAQGGTEAFF.

This CDR3 reads CASSPGRAQANTQYF. For the CDR3, the DNA is TGTGCCAGCAGCCCGGGGAGGGCCCAGGCCAATACGCAGTATTTT. V and J are TRBV11-2 and TRBJ2-3; 7 bases line up with TRBD2. V shed 5 bases and J 7 bases; nucleotides not matched to a gene: 12. Per germline, CDR1 SGHAT and CDR2 FQNNGV. The CDR3 runs 15 residues.

The chain joins TRBV10-3 to TRBJ1-5; D is possibly TRBD1 (6 bases). The germline CDR1 and CDR2 sequences are ENHRY and SYGVKD. The CDR3 length is 17 residues. Trimming stripped 0 bases from V and 4 bases from J, with 16 bases between. The CDR3 bases are TGTGCCATCAGTGAGTCGGGACATGGACTTGATAATCAGCCCCAGCATTTT. Protein product: CAISESGHGLDNQPQHF.

With respect to this clone: One end of the junction varies from germline; a read error may be responsible. This rearrangement joins TRBV5-4 to TRBJ1-1, with D possibly matching TRBD1 (6 bases). Germline lookup yields CDR1 SGHNT and CDR2 YYREEE (reference sequence). This CDR3 region has 15 residues. CDR3 sequence: CASSQEIQGNTEAFF. In DNA form, the CDR3 reads TGCGCCAGCAGCCAAGAGATACAGGGGAACACTGAAGCTTTCTTT.

The gene calls are TRBV6-6 and TRBJ2-7; a possible D gene is TRBD2 (6 bases). Germline CDR1 is MNHNY and CDR2 is SVGAGI (reference sequence). Deletions cut 11 bases from V and 0 bases from J, with 20 bases between. The length of the CDR3 is 15 residues. The CDR3: CAVRGMRPFSYEQYF. The CDR3 DNA reads as TGTGCCGTCCGCGGGATGAGGCCCTTCTCCTACGAGCAGTACTTC.

V gene TRBV19 combines with J gene TRBJ1-2; no clear D. The CDR3 consists of 14 residues. Between the trimmed V and J ends, which lost 9 bases and 2 bases, there was a span of 16 bases. Germline CDR1 reads LNHDA; CDR2 reads SQIVND (reference sequence). CDR3 bases: TGTGCCAGCCCTCTGGCCCCGGACAACTATGGCTACACCTTC. It specifies CASPLAPDNYGYTF.

The CDR3 DNA sequence: TGTGCCAGCAGTATAGGGACAGGCCTAGCGAAAGAGACCCAGTACTTC. Amino acids: CASSIGTGLAKETQYF. The V call is TRBV27, the J call TRBJ2-5; 8 bases map to TRBD1. V was pared by 5 bases and J by 3 bases, with 11 bases of the junction left unmatched. CDR1 and CDR2 from the germline V gene are MNHEY and SMNVEV (reference sequence). The CDR3 totals 16 residues.

In nucleotides, the CDR3 is TGCGCCAGCACACTCCCCCCGCGTTCCGGTCAGACCCAGTACTTC. Encoded protein: CASTLPPRSGQTQYF. This chain uses TRBV5-1 with TRBJ2-5; D is ambiguous. V lost 6 bases to trimming and J lost 6 bases, with 21 bases between them. This CDR3 spans 15 amino acids. CDR1 is SGHRS, CDR2 YFSETQ, per germline.

The V call is TRBV28, the J call TRBJ2-7; the D gene is possibly TRBD1 (5 bases). The CDR3 consists of 12 residues. V lost 6 bases, J lost 4 bases, and 10 bases lay in between. Germline V gives CDR1 MDHEN, CDR2 SYDVKM. The CDR3 nucleotides are TGTGCCAGCAGATCAGGGAAATACGAGCAGTACTTC. Protein: CASRSGKYEQYF.

This clone has a single count. This chain links TRBV5-6 with TRBJ1-5; the match to TRBD1 covers 7 bases. The trim removed 4 bases at V and 5 bases at J, leaving 6 bases unmatched. From germline, CDR1 is SGHDT and CDR2 YYEEEE. There are 14 residues in the CDR3. CDR3 DNA sequence: TGTGCCAGCAGCCGACAGGGAGTTGATCAGCCCCAGCATTTT. It specifies CASSRQGVDQPQHF.

In this sample, this clone turned up a few times. This chain links TRBV9 with TRBJ1-4; D is unresolved. The V gene lost 7 bases and the J gene lost 0 bases, with 7 bases spanning the gap. Germline CDR1 is SGDLS and CDR2 is YYNGEE. This CDR3 spans 13 amino acids. CDR3: CASGKATNEKLFF. The DNA for the CDR3 is TGTGCCAGCGGGAAGGCAACTAATGAAAAACTGTTTTTT.

The chain recombines TRBV7-3 with TRBJ2-1; no reliable D call. The CDR3 covers 14 residues. V lost 5 bases and J 5 bases, leaving 13 bases between the germline ends. Germline CDR1 is SGHTA and CDR2 is FQGTGA. The CDR3 region has the DNA TGTGCCAGCAGCCTAGGGAACGCGAACAATGAGCAGTTCTTC. Protein product: CASSLGNANNEQFF.

The chain employs TRBV9 and TRBJ2-1, with 10 nucleotides matching TRBD2. The CDR3 length is 21 residues. Germline V gene data show CDR1 as SGDLS and CDR2 as YYNGEE. V lost 0 bases, J lost 0 bases, and 15 bases stayed unmatched. This CDR3 is CASSVVPVAGGAVGSYNEQFF. CDR3 sequence (DNA): TGTGCCAGCAGCGTAGTTCCTGTAGCGGGGGGCGCGGTGGGCTCCTACAATGAGCAGTTCTTC.

The chain links TRBV5-1 to TRBJ2-7; a possible D gene is TRBD1 (5 bases). CDR1 is SGHRS, CDR2 YFSETQ, per germline. This CDR3 contains 13 residues. The V end lost 4 bases, the J end lost 1 base, and 9 bases lay between the germline ends. The CDR3 region has the DNA TGCGCCAGCAGCCTCCGACAGTCCTACGAGCAGTACTTC. Translating gives CASSLRQSYEQYF.

This chain uses TRBV6-1 with TRBJ2-7; 7 bases fit TRBD1. This CDR3 spans 14 amino acids. J was trimmed by 0 bases and V by 7 bases; bases with no gene match: 6. CDR1 and CDR2 (germline): MNHNS, SASEGT. In nucleotides, the CDR3 is TGTGCCAGCATTTCCCGGGACAGCTCCTACGAGCAGTACTTC. Translating gives CASISRDSSYEQYF.

V usage is TRBV7-9 and J usage is TRBJ1-2; no clear D. V lost 1 base, J lost 3 bases, and 6 bases lay in between. Germline assignment: CDR1 SEHNR and CDR2 FQNEAQ (reference sequence). The length of the CDR3 is 13 residues. CDR3 sequence: CASSLDKDYGYTF. CDR3 in DNA: TGTGCCAGCAGCTTAGACAAGGACTATGGCTACACCTTC.

This clone was recorded once. The chain uses TRBV7-9 and TRBJ1-3; D gene uncertain. The germline V gene has CDR1 SEHNR and CDR2 FQNEAQ (reference sequence). This CDR3 is built from 14 residues. The V and J ends lost 1 base and 4 bases respectively, with 8 bases between them. CDR3 bases: TGTGCCAGCAGCTTAGGAGGGTCCGGAAACACCATATATTTT. It yields the protein CASSLGGSGNTIYF.

The chain joins TRBV11-2 to TRBJ2-2; D is tentatively TRBD1 or TRBD2 (5 bases each). CDR3 length equals 18 residues. V lost 5 bases and J 7 bases, leaving 26 bases between the germline ends. Germline V CDR1 and CDR2: SGHAT, FQNNGV. The CDR3 sequence: CASSPTGTAIFTRGELFF. The CDR3 nucleotides read TGTGCCAGCAGCCCGACCGGGACCGCAATTTTTACCCGCGGGGAGCTGTTTTTT.

The V and J genes are TRBV15 and TRBJ1-1; D remains unclear. Germline loops: CDR1 LNHNV, CDR2 YYDKDF (reference sequence). The V gene lost 3 bases and the J gene lost 0 bases, with 11 bases spanning the gap. This CDR3 has 15 residues. The CDR3 coding sequence is TGTGCCACCAGCAGCCCCGGAAGGTTGAACACTGAAGCTTTCTTT. Residues: CATSSPGRLNTEAFF. Based on the CDR3 plus reference TRBV15 and TRBJ1-1, the full variable domain is DAMVIQNPRYQVTQFGKPVTLSCSQTLNHNVMYWYQQKSSQAPKLLFHYYDKDFNNEADTPDNFQSRRPNTSFCFLDIRSPGLGDTAMYLCATSSPGRLNTEAFFGQGTRLTVV.